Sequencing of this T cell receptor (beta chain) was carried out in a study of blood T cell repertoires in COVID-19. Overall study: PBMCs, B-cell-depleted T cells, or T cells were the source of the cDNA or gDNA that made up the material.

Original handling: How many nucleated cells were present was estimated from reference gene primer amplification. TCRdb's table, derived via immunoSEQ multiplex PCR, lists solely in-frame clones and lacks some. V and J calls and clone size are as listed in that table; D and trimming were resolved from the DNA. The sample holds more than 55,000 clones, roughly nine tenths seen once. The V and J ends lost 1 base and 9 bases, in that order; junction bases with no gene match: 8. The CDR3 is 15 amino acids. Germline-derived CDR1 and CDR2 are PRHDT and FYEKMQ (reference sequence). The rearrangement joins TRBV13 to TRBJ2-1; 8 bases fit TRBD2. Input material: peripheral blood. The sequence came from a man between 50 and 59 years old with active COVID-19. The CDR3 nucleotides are TGTGCCAGCAGCTTAGTGGCGGGAGGTGGCAGTGAGCAGTTCTTC. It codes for CASSLVAGGGSEQFF.